The clone carrying this T cell receptor (beta chain) has a single count. Trimming cost V 2 bases and J 3 bases; bases outside gene matches: 3. The germline gives CDR1 MGHRA, CDR2 YSYEKL. The CDR3 is made up of 14 amino acids. This sample was included in a study of technical replicates of blood from a few donors. Here immunoSEQ multiplex PCR was the method, and the copy in TCRdb shows in-frame clones only, minus some. The data show some 77,000 clones, 65% to 90% seen once. This chain joins TRBV4-1 and TRBJ2-7; TRBD1 matches 8 bases. The material sequenced was PBMCs. This clonotype was sampled from a human donor in good health. Some clones in this sample may be carry-over from other donors' samples. In DNA form, the CDR3 reads TGCGCCAGCAGCCAACCCGGGACAGGCTACGAGCAGTACTTC. The encoded protein is CASSQPGTGYEQYF.